These 26 T cell receptor beta chains came from one sample sequenced in a study of Graves' ophthalmopathy and Graves' hyperthyroidism. The study amplified TCR beta CDR3 regions using RNA transcripts. The first-round RT-PCR employed HTBI primers together with the Qiagen OneStep RT-PCR kit. A multiplex PCR was then performed as the second round. TCRdb processed the multiplex PCR reads anew with MiXCR; each CDR3 protein has one entry. The data contain hundreds of thousands of distinct CDR3 sequences, around a fifth of them seen just once; the ten biggest clones take up about 46%. The specimen sequenced was peripheral blood. The receptor set was obtained from a woman in her fifties or sixties with Graves' ophthalmopathy.

This clonotype was seen a few times. A much larger clone differs from this one at a single base, so this may be a read error. The V gene is TRBV30, the J gene TRBJ1-5, with D unresolved. The CDR3 has 15 amino acids. Germline CDR1 GTSNPN, CDR2 SVGIG (reference sequence). CDR3 loop: CVWRAPGGSNQPQHF. DNA of the CDR3: TGTGTCTGGAGGGCCCCGGGAGGTAGCAATCAGCCCCAGCATTTT.

This clonotype was recorded at least ten times. The rearrangement joins TRBV20-1 to TRBJ2-5; the match to TRBD2 covers 8 bases. This CDR3 region has 20 residues. The V and J ends lost 6 bases and 5 bases, in that order; junction bases with no gene match: 29. Per the germline V gene, CDR1 is DFQATT and CDR2 is SNEGSKA (reference sequence). The CDR3 DNA reads as TGCAGTGCAAGGTCTCCCCCCGAAGCGGGAGTCGTGAGGTGGAGGGAGACCCAGTACTTC. The encoded protein is CSARSPPEAGVVRWRETQYF.

The table lists this clonotype with many counts. The DNA for the CDR3 is TGCAGTGCTAGAGATCGGGCCCCTAATTCACCCCTCCACTTT. Translation gives CSARDRAPNSPLHF. V is TRBV20-1 and J is TRBJ1-6; D uncertain. V lost 0 bases to trimming and J lost 6 bases, with 9 bases between them. The CDR3 extends over 14 amino acids. Germline CDR1 and CDR2: DFQATT and SNEGSKA (reference sequence).

This clonotype has a count of ten or more. This chain links TRBV28 with TRBJ2-7, with D possibly being TRBD1 or TRBD2 (6 bases each). V lost 4 bases and J lost 4, with 20 bases in between. CDR1 is MDHEN, CDR2 SYDVKM, per germline. This CDR3 comprises 16 residues. The CDR3 DNA reads TGTGCCAGCAGTTCTCTGAGGTACAGGGCGGGGTACGAGCAGTACTTC. Translation gives CASSSLRYRAGYEQYF.

The CDR3: CASSFGGANTEAFF. The CDR3 DNA sequence: TGTGCCAGCAGTTTCGGCGGGGCGAACACTGAAGCTTTCTTT. The chain uses TRBV12-3 or TRBV12-4 and TRBJ1-1; D is perhaps TRBD1 (5 bases). V was cut by 3 bases and J by 1 base, with 9 bases left in between. This CDR3 has 14 amino acids.

The chain employs TRBV6-1 and TRBJ1-6; the D is unclear. Looked up from germline, CDR1 is MNHNS and CDR2 is SASEGT. The V gene lost 3 bases and the J gene lost 7 bases, with 13 bases spanning the gap. The CDR3 length is 15 residues. CDR3 protein: CASSDMRQANSPLHF. The CDR3 DNA reads as TGTGCCAGCAGTGATATGAGACAAGCAAATTCACCCCTCCACTTT.

This clonotype was found many times. The chain employs TRBV5-1 and TRBJ2-7; 7 positions match TRBD1. Germline assignment: CDR1 SGHRS and CDR2 YFSETQ. The CDR3 totals 15 residues. V lost 3 bases to trimming and J lost 2 bases; unmatched junction nucleotides: 8. As DNA, the CDR3 is TGCGCCAGCAGCTCTGCCGGACAGGCGACCTACGAGCAGTACTTC. It is translated as CASSSAGQATYEQYF.

Ten or more counts support this clonotype. This rearrangement joins TRBV7-2 to TRBJ1-2, with a possible D match to TRBD1 (5 bases). The length of the CDR3 is 15 residues. Germline V lookup: CDR1 SGHTA, CDR2 FQGNSA. V lost 1 base and J 4 bases, leaving 13 bases between the germline ends. This chain's CDR3 is CASSLGKGPSYGYTF. In DNA form, the CDR3 reads TGTGCCAGCAGCTTAGGGAAGGGGCCGTCCTATGGCTACACCTTC.

This clonotype was picked up a small number of times. This chain joins TRBV20-1 and TRBJ1-5, with a tentative D call TRBD1 (5 bases). Between the trimmed V and J ends, which lost 6 bases and 0 bases, there was a span of 12 bases. Germline loops: CDR1 DFQATT, CDR2 SNEGSKA (reference sequence). The CDR3 has 14 amino acids. The DNA of the CDR3 is TGCAGTGCCAGGACACAGTATAGCAATCAGCCCCAGCATTTT. Encoded protein: CSARTQYSNQPQHF.

This clonotype was recorded only once. V gene TRBV7-3 combines with J gene TRBJ2-3, with 7 nucleotides matching TRBD2. Germline V gene data show CDR1 as SGHTA and CDR2 as FQGTGA. This CDR3 contains 15 residues. Trimming cost V 2 bases and J 4 bases; bases outside gene matches: 6. CDR3 sequence (DNA): TGTGCCAGCAGCTTATCGGGAGGTGAAGCAGATACGCAGTATTTT. This sequence encodes CASSLSGGEADTQYF.

This clonotype was seen many times. This CDR3 is CASSSQGWNTEAFF. The CDR3 DNA sequence: TGTGCCAGCAGCTCACAGGGGTGGAACACTGAAGCTTTCTTT. J is TRBJ1-1 and V is TRBV7-2; 7 bases line up with TRBD1. CDR1 is SGHTA, CDR2 FQGNSA, per germline. There are 14 residues in the CDR3. After removal of 4 bases from V and 1 base from J, the junction contained 3 bases not matched to a gene.

Of note for this clonotype: The junction and the germline gene differ at one end; a read error may be behind it. The chain is built from TRBV7-9 and TRBJ1-1, with D possibly matching TRBD1 (6 bases). Germline loops: CDR1 SEHNR, CDR2 FQNEAQ (reference sequence). This CDR3 has 12 residues. DNA for the CDR3: TGTGCCAGCAGCTCCCAGGGGTTGAAAGCTTTCTTC. Encoded protein: CASSSQGLKAFF. Full variable domain (remainder filled in from reference TRBV7-9 and TRBJ1-1): DTGVSQNPRHKITKRGQNVTFRCDPISEHNRLYWYRQTLGQGPEFLTYFQNEAQLEKSRLLSDRFSAERPKGSFSTLEIQRTEQGDSAMYLCASSSQGLKAFFGQGTRLTVV.

This clonotype was seen at least ten times. The chain carries TRBV28 and TRBJ2-7; 8 bases agree with TRBD1. J was trimmed by 6 bases and V by 5 bases; bases with no gene match: 12. This CDR3 is 15 amino acids long. The germline V gene encodes CDR1 MDHEN and CDR2 SYDVKM. The CDR3 nucleotides are TGTGCCAGCAGTCGCAGGGACAGGTCGACGGTCGAGCAGTACTTC. Protein sequence: CASSRRDRSTVEQYF. The entire variable domain, with the rest obtained from reference TRBV28 and TRBJ2-7, is as follows: DVKVTQSSRYLVKRTGEKVFLECVQDMDHENMFWYRQDPGLGLRLIYFSYDVKMKEKGDIPEGYSVSREKKERFSLILESASTNQTSMYLCASSRRDRSTVEQYFGPGTRLTVT.

V gene TRBV6-1 combines with J gene TRBJ2-7, with a weak D call TRBD2 (7 bases). The V end lost 7 bases, the J end lost 2 bases, and 18 bases lay between the germline ends. The germline gives CDR1 MNHNS, CDR2 SASEGT. The length of the CDR3 is 15 residues. CDR3 coding DNA: TGTGCCAGCACCGAAGCGGGGACATTTGCCTACGAGCAGTACTTC. Residues: CASTEAGTFAYEQYF.

This clonotype was counted ten times or more. The chain has TRBV10-3 and TRBJ2-5; 9 bases are shared with TRBD2. This CDR3 has 15 amino acids. Trimming removed 6 bases from V and 14 bases from J; junction bases left unmatched: 19. CDR1 and CDR2 from the germline V gene are ENHRY and SYGVKD. The CDR3: CAISPQHSGSPFRYF. In DNA form, the CDR3 reads TGTGCCATCAGCCCTCAGCATAGCGGGAGCCCTTTTCGTTACTTC.

This clonotype was observed at least ten times. The rearrangement uses TRBV24-1 and TRBJ1-1; tentatively, D is TRBD1 (6 bases). Deletions cut 7 bases from V and 0 bases from J, with 11 bases between. Germline V gene data show CDR1 as KGHDR and CDR2 as SFDVKD. CDR3 size: 14 residues. The CDR3 DNA reads TGTGCCACCAGATCGACAGGAATGAACACTGAAGCTTTCTTT. Its translation is CATRSTGMNTEAFF.

The rearrangement joins TRBV28 to TRBJ1-1; D is undetermined. Trimming shortened V by 6 bases and J by 1 base, and 9 bases separated the two germline ends. The germline gives CDR1 MDHEN, CDR2 SYDVKM. This CDR3 region has 13 residues. The CDR3 nucleotides read TGTGCCAGCAGACTGAATCGGAACACTGAAGCTTTCTTT. Translated, it gives CASRLNRNTEAFF.

This clonotype showed up many times. The chain employs TRBV2 and TRBJ1-2; D gene uncertain. The V gene lost 0 bases and the J gene lost 8 bases, with 13 bases spanning the gap. Per germline, CDR1 SNHLY and CDR2 FYNNEI. This CDR3 is 14 amino acids long. The CDR3 is CASSEALKGSGYTF. Here the CDR3 DNA reads TGTGCCAGCAGTGAAGCGCTAAAGGGATCGGGCTACACCTTC.

This sequence joins TRBV6-5 and TRBJ2-2; 7 bases are shared with TRBD1. J gave up 7 bases and V 2 bases, and 7 bases lay outside the gene matches. Germline V gene data show CDR1 as MNHEY and CDR2 as SVGAGI. The CDR3 runs to 15 residues. CDR3 DNA sequence: TGTGCCAGCAGTTACCGGGCAGGGGGAATCGGGGAGCTGTTTTTT. The encoded protein is CASSYRAGGIGELFF.

The chain is built from TRBV2 and TRBJ1-2; D is ambiguous. Trimming removed 1 base at V and 7 bases at J, with 10 bases between. Germline CDR1 and CDR2: SNHLY and FYNNEI. The CDR3 extends over 13 amino acids. In DNA, the CDR3 is TGTGCCAGCAGTGAAGTAAGAGCGTCTGGCTACACCTTC. It codes for CASSEVRASGYTF.

The sample holds many counts of this clonotype. The chain employs TRBV12-3 or TRBV12-4 and TRBJ1-2, with D unresolved. V was pared by 3 bases and J by 5 bases, with 10 bases between. This CDR3 contains 13 residues. The CDR3 is CASSLDRDYGYTF. Written as DNA, the CDR3 is TGTGCCAGCAGTTTGGATAGGGATTATGGCTACACCTTC.

The V call is TRBV7-9, the J call TRBJ2-5, with 7 bases aligning to TRBD2. Germline CDR1 is SEHNR and CDR2 is FQNEAQ (reference sequence). The junction had 11 bases not matched to a gene; V was cut back by 5 bases and J by 5 bases. CDR3 length: 15 amino acids. CDR3 loop: CASSRRGRAWETQYF. The CDR3 DNA sequence: TGTGCCAGCAGCCGGAGAGGGAGGGCCTGGGAGACCCAGTACTTC.

This clonotype turned up a few times. V and J are TRBV4-1 and TRBJ1-2; TRBD1 is a possible D gene (6 bases). The CDR3 loop spans 15 amino acids. V lost 1 base, J lost 4 bases, and 13 bases lay in between. From germline, CDR1 is MGHRA and CDR2 YSYEKL. For the CDR3, the DNA is TGCGCCAGCAGCCAAGTCCGGACAGAGATCTATGGCTACACCTTC. Translating gives CASSQVRTEIYGYTF.

DNA for the CDR3: TGTGCCATTTGGGACAGCTTTTCCTACGAGCAGTACTTC. Protein product: CAIWDSFSYEQYF. The chain joins TRBV6-1 to TRBJ2-7; 7 nucleotides align to TRBD1. This CDR3 region has 13 residues. The V and J ends lost 10 bases and 1 base, in that order; junction bases with no gene match: 7. The germline CDR1 and CDR2 sequences are MNHNS and SASEGT.

In this sample, this clonotype turned up a few times. A much larger clone lies a single base off, so this may be a read error. The rearrangement uses TRBV11-1 and TRBJ2-7; 10 nucleotides align to TRBD2. Germline V gene lookup returns CDR1 SGHAT and CDR2 FQDESV (reference sequence). The CDR3 covers 16 residues. CDR3 DNA sequence: TGTGCCAACAGCTTAGCGCCTAGCGGGAGCTCCTACGAGCAGTACTTC. Its protein is CANSLAPSGSSYEQYF.

This clonotype was picked up a small number of times. V is TRBV30 and J is TRBJ1-6; TRBD1 might be the D (6 bases). Trimming left V 4 bases short and J 9 bases short, with 19 bases between. The CDR3 has 15 residues. Germline V CDR1 and CDR2: GTSNPN, SVGIG (reference sequence). In DNA, the CDR3 is TGTGCCTGGAATCCTCAGGGGAGGGATACTTCACCCCTCCACTTT. Its protein product is CAWNPQGRDTSPLHF.